The rows below give T cell receptor beta chains drawn from one sample of a study of OX40 agonist ivuxolimab in advanced cancers. The protocol was immunoSEQ multiplex PCR, while the TCRdb copy is restricted to in-frame clones and leaves out a portion. The sample yields 15,000 to 20,000 clones, roughly 91% seen once. Sequencing was performed on CD4+ or CD8+ T cells sorted from blood, taken in a trial of the OX40 agonist ivuxolimab. The receptors were gathered from an adult with an advanced solid tumor such as melanoma, head and neck, liver or kidney cancer. CDR3s include the opening cysteine and the closing phenylalanine or tryptophan. Fields, in order: clone size, V gene, D gene, J gene, CDR3 protein, CDR3 DNA. D genes are given only for firm matches. The size field is filled for only some rows; it gives once, few, many or a size class.

>-|TRBV30|-|TRBJ2-1
CAWSPLSSYNEQFF
TGTGCCTGGAGTCCCTTAAGCTCCTACAATGAGCAGTTCTTC
>-|TRBV15|-|TRBJ2-3
CATSRVGRGPDTQYF
TGTGCCACCAGCAGAGTTGGCAGGGGCCCAGATACGCAGTATTTT
>-|TRBV9|-|TRBJ2-7
CASSVGGAVTYEQYF
TGTGCCAGCAGCGTAGGAGGGGCAGTCACCTACGAGCAGTACTTC
>once|TRBV7-6|-|TRBJ2-7
CASSSHYEQYF
TGTGCCAGCAGCTCCCACTACGAGCAGTACTTC
>once|TRBV11-2|-|TRBJ2-1
CASSLGGRGHNEQFF
TGTGCCAGCAGCTTAGGAGGACGGGGACACAATGAGCAGTTCTTC
>-|TRBV4-2|TRBD2|TRBJ2-5
CASSQAGGEGETQYF
TGTGCCAGCAGCCAGGCAGGCGGGGAGGGGGAGACCCAGTACTTC
>-|TRBV27|TRBD2|TRBJ2-7
CASSLAGTSGRAFEQYF
TGTGCCAGCAGTTTAGCCGGGACTAGCGGGAGGGCCTTCGAGCAGTACTTC
>-|TRBV11-2|-|TRBJ1-3
CASSLDSLISGNTIYF
TGTGCCAGCAGCTTGGACAGTCTAATCTCTGGAAACACCATATATTTT
>large|TRBV6-5|TRBD1|TRBJ2-7
CASSPGTVSYEQYF
TGTGCCAGCAGCCCTGGGACAGTGTCCTACGAGCAGTACTTC
>-|TRBV2|TRBD2|TRBJ2-1
CAITTSDSGRGNEQFF
TGTGCCATCACAACCTCGGATAGCGGGAGGGGCAATGAGCAGTTCTTC
>-|TRBV9|-|TRBJ2-1
CASSVGLGLFNEQFF
TGTGCCAGCAGCGTAGGGCTGGGGCTGTTCAATGAGCAGTTCTTC
>-|TRBV11-3|-|TRBJ1-2
CASSYETTFLYGYTF
TGTGCCAGCAGCTACGAGACAACATTTCTCTATGGCTACACCTTC
>-|TRBV18|TRBD1|TRBJ1-6
CASSPPDREYNSPLHF
TGTGCCAGCTCACCACCGGACAGGGAGTATAATTCACCCCTCCACTTT
>-|TRBV20-1|-|TRBJ2-7
CSARCSYEQYF
TGCAGTGCTAGGTGCTCCTACGAGCAGTACTTC
>-|TRBV13|-|TRBJ2-1
CASSLGQRYNEQFF
TGTGCCAGCAGCTTAGGACAGCGATACAATGAGCAGTTCTTC
>many|TRBV7-3|-|TRBJ2-3
CASSLLEGLWDTQYF
TGTGCCAGCAGCTTACTAGAGGGGCTCTGGGATACGCAGTATTTT